The present T cell receptor beta chain was sequenced within a study of cytomegalovirus exposure and HLA in healthy donors. The wider study: An analysis done earlier identified more than 100 million unique TCR beta sequences from about 180 million T cells.

Points from the study as a whole: Some public TCRs appeared in many individuals, while most sequences were rare.

The ends lost 7 bases at V and 5 bases at J; junction bases unmatched: 5. This CDR3 is built from 13 residues. In germline, CDR1 is LNHDA, CDR2 SQIVND (reference sequence). The study ran its PCR with 60 Vbeta and 13 Jbeta primers. Only in-frame clones appear in the TCRdb table, and some are missing; sequencing was by immunoSEQ multiplex PCR. The table includes 90,000 to 120,000 clones, roughly 80% detected once. As concerns this clone: Its antigen is undetermined.

The sequence came from a man aged 30 to 39 in good health and CMV-seropositive. The chain carries TRBV19 and TRBJ2-1; 7 bases fit TRBD1. The sample was PBMCs. The CDR3 region has the DNA TGTGCCAGTAATAGGGGACAGAACAATGAGCAGTTCTTC. Protein product: CASNRGQNNEQFF.